These 20 T cell receptor beta chains originate from one sample sequenced in a study of T cell changes during pregnancy in multiple sclerosis. Sequencing was performed with immunoSEQ multiplex PCR; in TCRdb, only in-frame clones are kept and a portion is missing. The sample includes about 62,000 clones, approximately 90% of them seen just once. Source: peripheral blood, taken in the first trimester of pregnancy. The source of these receptors is a female donor with multiple sclerosis, enrolled in a pregnancy study.

A single count supports this clone. The chain combines TRBV19 with TRBJ2-7, with 7 bases identical to TRBD2. This CDR3 has 14 residues. Germline V gives CDR1 LNHDA, CDR2 SQIVND (reference sequence). J gave up 2 bases and V 4 bases, and 5 bases lay outside the gene matches. DNA of the CDR3: TGTGCCAGTAGTACGCCCCGGGGGGCCTACGAGCAGTACTTC. Its translation: CASSTPRGAYEQYF.

CDR3 nucleotide sequence: TGTGCCAGTCAGGGGACAGGGACCATTAACACCTATGGCTACACCTTC. Its translation: CASQGTGTINTYGYTF. This rearrangement joins TRBV2 to TRBJ1-2; 9 bases are a match to TRBD1. The germline CDR1 and CDR2 sequences are SNHLY and FYNNEI. The CDR3 length is 16 residues. The trim removed 9 bases at V and 4 bases at J, leaving 15 bases unmatched. The full variable domain, rest sourced from reference TRBV2 and TRBJ1-2, is EPEVTQTPSHQVTQMGQEVILRCVPISNHLYFYWYRQILGQKVEFLVSFYNNEISEKSEIFDDQFSVERPDGSNFTLKIRSTKLEDSAMYFCASQGTGTINTYGYTFGSGTRLTVV.

The gene calls are TRBV15 and TRBJ1-2, with 7 bases identical to TRBD1. The V and J ends lost 5 bases and 3 bases, in that order; junction bases with no gene match: 12. Germline loops: CDR1 LNHNV, CDR2 YYDKDF (reference sequence). The CDR3 covers 16 residues. CDR3 sequence (DNA): TGTGCCACCAGCCAAACCGGGACAGAAGATGACTATGGCTACACCTTC. This translates into CATSQTGTEDDYGYTF.

CDR3 sequence (DNA): TGTGCCAGCAGCCCACCCGGAGGCACTAGCTACAATGAGCAGTTCTTC. Translation: CASSPPGGTSYNEQFF. The chain has TRBV7-2 and TRBJ2-1; a weak D match, TRBD2 (5 bases). V dropped 5 bases and J dropped 3 bases, with 17 bases sitting between them. The CDR3 sequence is 16 residues long. The germline CDR1 and CDR2 sequences are SGHTA and FQGNSA. The variable domain in full, completed from reference TRBV7-2 and TRBJ2-1, reads GAGVSQSPSNKVTEKGKDVELRCDPISGHTALYWYRQSLGQGLEFLIYFQGNSAPDKSGLPSDRFSAERTGGSVSTLTIQRTQQEDSAVYLCASSPPGGTSYNEQFFGPGTRLTVL.

DNA of the CDR3: TGTGCCAGCAGTTTAGAACTAGCGGGAGTGGATGAGCAGTTCTTC. Protein: CASSLELAGVDEQFF. The V gene is TRBV27, the J gene TRBJ2-1; TRBD2 matches at 11 bases. J lost 8 bases, V lost 2 bases, and 5 bases had no gene match. Per germline, CDR1 MNHEY and CDR2 SMNVEV (reference sequence). The CDR3 has 15 amino acids.

The chain employs TRBV28 and TRBJ1-1; possibly TRBD1 for D (6 bases). The CDR3 has 15 amino acids. Germline values: CDR1 MDHEN, CDR2 SYDVKM. Trimming stripped 3 bases from V and 4 bases from J, with 15 bases between. The CDR3 protein is CASSFSGERGTEAFF. The DNA for the CDR3 is TGTGCCAGCAGTTTCTCAGGGGAGAGGGGCACTGAAGCTTTCTTT.

The chain links TRBV4-2 to TRBJ1-4; 10 nucleotides line up with TRBD1. Germline lookup yields CDR1 LGHNA and CDR2 YNFKEQ. This CDR3 is 15 amino acids long. V lost 4 bases and J lost 6; bases outside the gene matches: 5. The CDR3 sequence: CASSLSGQGDEKLFF. In DNA form, the CDR3 reads TGTGCCAGCAGCCTATCCGGACAGGGGGATGAAAAACTGTTTTTT.

The V gene is TRBV7-6, the J gene TRBJ2-3; tentatively, D is TRBD1 (6 bases). V gave up 5 bases and J gave up 1 base, with 19 bases separating them. The CDR3 is 17 amino acids. Germline V lookup: CDR1 SGHVS, CDR2 FNYEAQ. In DNA form, the CDR3 reads TGTGCCAGCAGCCCCGGTAGGGGGTACGTAGGCACAGATACGCAGTATTTT. Its translation: CASSPGRGYVGTDTQYF.

The chain uses TRBV29-1 and TRBJ1-2; TRBD1 matches 7 bases. The CDR3 consists of 15 residues. With V trimmed by 4 bases and J by 0 bases, 8 bases remained unmatched. CDR1 and CDR2 from the germline V gene are SQVTM and ANQGSEA. In DNA form, the CDR3 reads TGCAGCGTTGGATCACAGGGGTTAGCTAACTATGGCTACACCTTC. This gives the protein CSVGSQGLANYGYTF. The complete variable domain, with remaining parts taken from reference TRBV29-1 and TRBJ1-2, reads SAVISQKPSRDICQRGTSLTIQCQVDSQVTMMFWYRQQPGQSLTLIATANQGSEATYESGFVIDKFPISRPNLTFSTLTVSNMSPEDSSIYLCSVGSQGLANYGYTFGSGTRLTVV.

V usage is TRBV30 and J usage is TRBJ2-3, with TRBD2 identical over 8 bases. CDR1 and CDR2 (germline): GTSNPN, SVGIG (reference sequence). The J segment lost 3 bases and the V segment lost 5 bases, leaving 7 bases of the junction unmatched. The CDR3 length is 14 residues. CDR3 amino acids: CAWGAGGGTDTQYF. The CDR3 coding sequence is TGTGCCTGGGGGGCGGGGGGTGGAACAGATACGCAGTATTTT. Full variable domain (rest looked up from reference TRBV30 and TRBJ2-3): SQTIHQWPATLVQPVGSPLSLECTVEGTSNPNLYWYRQAAGRGLQLLFYSVGIGQISSEVPQNLSASRPQDRQFILSSKKLLLSDSGFYLCAWGAGGGTDTQYFGPGTRLTVL.

This clone was observed a single time. The chain recombines TRBV6-5 with TRBJ1-4; D not resolved. Trimming took 5 bases from V and 0 from J, leaving 10 bases between them. Germline V gives CDR1 MNHEY, CDR2 SVGAGI. The CDR3 covers 15 residues. CDR3 in DNA: TGTGCCAGCAGTATGGACTCCGCAACTAATGAAAAACTGTTTTTT. This encodes CASSMDSATNEKLFF.

This chain connects TRBV4-1 to TRBJ2-3; 13 bases align to TRBD2. The CDR3 contains 16 residues. The trim removed 3 bases at V and 6 bases at J, leaving 6 bases unmatched. The germline V gene has CDR1 MGHRA and CDR2 YSYEKL. The CDR3 region is CASSQGSTSGGDTQYF. Written as DNA, the CDR3 is TGCGCCAGCAGCCAGGGGTCGACTAGCGGGGGGGATACGCAGTATTTT.

This clone appeared a single time. The CDR3: CASSPSATYEQYF. CDR3 in DNA: TGCGCCAGCAGTCCTAGTGCGACCTACGAGCAGTACTTC. The V gene is TRBV10-1, the J gene TRBJ2-7; D is unresolved. The CDR3 runs to 13 residues. CDR1 and CDR2 (germline): WNHNN, SYGVQD (reference sequence). V dropped 5 bases and J dropped 2 bases, with 10 bases sitting between them.

The V call is TRBV25-1, the J call TRBJ2-1; perhaps TRBD2 as D (5 bases). This CDR3 comprises 13 residues. V was pared by 4 bases and J by 4 bases, with 8 bases between. Germline CDR1 and CDR2: MGHDK and SYGVNS. This CDR3 reads CASSGTVYNEQFF. The CDR3 region has the DNA TGTGCCAGCAGTGGGACTGTATACAATGAGCAGTTCTTC. Together with reference TRBV25-1 and TRBJ2-1, the CDR3 gives the full variable domain: EADIYQTPRYLVIGTGKKITLECSQTMGHDKMYWYQQDPGMELHLIHYSYGVNSTEKGDLSSESTVSRIRTEHFPLTLESARPSHTSQYLCASSGTVYNEQFFGPGTRLTVL.

This chain links TRBV11-2 with TRBJ1-5; unclear D gene. The CDR3 has 15 amino acids. Between the trimmed V and J ends, which lost 0 bases and 5 bases, there was a span of 11 bases. Germline CDR1 is SGHAT and CDR2 is FQNNGV. The CDR3: CASSLEGSAHQPQHF. The CDR3 DNA follows: TGTGCCAGCAGCTTAGAAGGGAGTGCGCATCAGCCCCAGCATTTT.

The chain recombines TRBV6-1 with TRBJ2-7; D is possibly TRBD2 (6 bases). The V end was cut by 2 bases, the J end by 2 bases, with 16 bases between. The CDR3 extends over 16 amino acids. Germline V gives CDR1 MNHNS, CDR2 SASEGT. In nucleotides, the CDR3 is TGTGCCAGCAGTGAACATAAGGCGGGGAGCGCCTACGAGCAGTACTTC. Encoded protein: CASSEHKAGSAYEQYF.

The V gene is TRBV5-1, the J gene TRBJ1-2; D is unclear. V lost 5 bases and J lost 5, with 13 bases in between. Germline lookup yields CDR1 SGHRS and CDR2 YFSETQ. The CDR3 sequence is 13 residues long. As DNA, the CDR3 is TGCGCCAGCAGTGAGGGAAATGGGTATGGCTACACCTTC. Protein sequence: CASSEGNGYGYTF.

This chain's CDR3 is CASSSTPIPNTEAFF. The CDR3 DNA reads as TGTGCCAGCAGTTCGACACCTATACCGAACACTGAAGCTTTCTTT. V and J are TRBV28 and TRBJ1-1; D is ambiguous. Trimming shortened V by 4 bases and J by 1 base, and 13 bases separated the two germline ends. The CDR3 has 15 amino acids. Looked up from germline, CDR1 is MDHEN and CDR2 is SYDVKM.

The V gene is TRBV6-1, the J gene TRBJ1-5, with 8 bases matching TRBD1. The germline V gene has CDR1 MNHNS and CDR2 SASEGT. J lost 8 bases, V lost 7 bases, and 13 bases had no gene match. CDR3 size: 15 residues. The CDR3 loop is CASTAGQGSLEPQHF. The CDR3 DNA reads TGTGCCAGCACGGCTGGACAGGGTAGCCTGGAGCCCCAGCATTTT.

CDR3 sequence (DNA): TGTGCCAGCAGCGTAGCGCCCCCTGTGCTAGCGGGGGGGCCTAGACACAATGAGCAGTTCTTC. This gives the protein CASSVAPPVLAGGPRHNEQFF. The J gene is TRBJ2-1, the V gene TRBV9; 12 bases match TRBD2. J lost 5 bases, V lost 0 bases, and 18 bases had no gene match. From germline, CDR1 is SGDLS and CDR2 YYNGEE. The CDR3 totals 21 residues.